The 10 T cell receptor beta chains below come from one sample, sequenced in a study of preoperative IRX-2 immunotherapy in early breast cancer (dated by TCRdb to 2018 to 2020). What the treatment or condition label conveys for this sample: preoperative locoregional IRX-2 cytokine immunotherapy. Library creation used the immunoSEQ multiplex PCR assay. TCRdb holds this immuneACCESS table with in-frame rearrangements only. Some clones are missing; in checked studies, unresolved V genes explain under half, and the rest has no known cause. The sample records 20,000 to 30,000 clones, 85% to 95% of which are singletons. 15% to 20% of the sample goes to the ten largest clones. The sequencing here drew on tumor tissue, taken after IRX-2 immunotherapy. These receptors all stem from a human donor with breast cancer.

The V call is TRBV27, the J call TRBJ2-1; D is ambiguous. Germline assignment: CDR1 MNHEY and CDR2 SMNVEV (reference sequence). Trimming cost V 3 bases and J 3 bases, with 9 bases left between them. The CDR3 is 14 amino acids. Here the CDR3 DNA reads TGTGCCAGCAGTTTCAGACTGTACTACAATGAGCAGTTCTTC. Its translation: CASSFRLYYNEQFF.

This chain joins TRBV5-1 and TRBJ1-2; D possibly corresponds to TRBD1 (5 bases). Germline CDR1 SGHRS, CDR2 YFSETQ. This CDR3 spans 13 amino acids. The V end lost 4 bases, the J end lost 2 bases, and 9 bases lay between the germline ends. This CDR3 is CASSPEGNYGYTF. The DNA for the CDR3 is TGCGCCAGCAGCCCGGAGGGGAACTATGGCTACACCTTC.

V gene TRBV11-2 combines with J gene TRBJ2-7, with a possible D match to TRBD1 (5 bases). With 5 bases removed from V and 1 base from J, the gap between germline ends came to 15 bases. This CDR3 contains 15 residues. From germline, CDR1 is SGHAT and CDR2 FQNNGV. The CDR3 loop reads CASSIQAQLSYEQYF. CDR3 in DNA: TGTGCCAGCAGCATACAGGCGCAATTATCCTACGAGCAGTACTTC.

V and J are TRBV5-6 and TRBJ2-2; D might be TRBD1 or TRBD2, each matching 5 bases. The germline V and J ends were trimmed by 0 bases and 3 bases, with 15 bases remaining between them. The germline V gene has CDR1 SGHDT and CDR2 YYEEEE. The CDR3 contains 17 residues. CDR3 DNA: TGTGCCAGCAGCTTGGAGAACGGGGCGCCACACACCGGGGAGCTGTTTTTT. Amino acid sequence: CASSLENGAPHTGELFF. Using reference TRBV5-6 and TRBJ2-2 for the parts outside the CDR3, the full variable domain is DAGVTQSPTHLIKTRGQQVTLRCSPKSGHDTVSWYQQALGQGPQFIFQYYEEEERQRGNFPDRFSGHQFPNYSSELNVNALLLGDSALYLCASSLENGAPHTGELFFGEGSRLTVL.

The CDR3 is CSVEDGALRQGAYYGYTF. The CDR3 bases are TGCAGCGTTGAAGACGGGGCTTTGAGACAGGGGGCTTACTATGGCTACACCTTC. V and J are TRBV29-1 and TRBJ1-2, with 10 bases that match TRBD1. The CDR3 length is 18 residues. The junction had 13 bases not matched to a gene; V was cut back by 0 bases and J by 3 bases. Germline assignment: CDR1 SQVTM and CDR2 ANQGSEA.

The rearrangement links TRBV7-8 to TRBJ1-2; TRBD1 might be the D (5 bases). Germline loops: CDR1 SGHVS, CDR2 FQNEAQ. This CDR3 is built from 13 residues. V lost 4 bases to trimming and J lost 4 bases, with 10 bases between them. Here the CDR3 reads CASSSGTVYGYTF. The CDR3 DNA reads TGTGCCAGCAGCTCCGGGACGGTCTATGGCTACACCTTC.

The chain carries TRBV27 and TRBJ2-1, with D possibly matching TRBD2 (6 bases). The CDR3 is 13 residues long. V gave up 7 bases and J gave up 1 base, with 8 bases separating them. Germline lookup yields CDR1 MNHEY and CDR2 SMNVEV (reference sequence). CDR3 sequence (DNA): TGTGCCAGCATCGGGAGATCCTACAATGAGCAGTTCTTC. Translation gives CASIGRSYNEQFF.

The chain's CDR3 is CASGGTGELFF. CDR3 sequence (DNA): TGTGCCAGCGGGGGAACCGGGGAGCTGTTTTTT. This chain connects TRBV6-1 to TRBJ2-2; either TRBD1 or TRBD2 may supply D (5 bases each). The length of the CDR3 is 11 residues. Germline V gives CDR1 MNHNS, CDR2 SASEGT. Trimming shortened V by 8 bases and J by 5 bases, and 6 bases separated the two germline ends.

The sample holds one count of this clone. The rearrangement links TRBV7-2 to TRBJ2-7; 7 bases fit TRBD1. Trimming removed 3 bases from V and 0 bases from J; junction bases left unmatched: 14. The length of the CDR3 is 18 residues. Germline lookup yields CDR1 SGHTA and CDR2 FQGNSA. The CDR3 nucleotides are TGTGCCAGCAGCTTTTACGCAACAGGGGCGATCAGCTCCTACGAGCAGTACTTC. Its translation: CASSFYATGAISSYEQYF.

DNA of the CDR3: TGTGCCAGCAGCCCATCAGGGGGCAAGGTCGGCTACACCTTC. Protein: CASSPSGGKVGYTF. J is TRBJ1-2 and V is TRBV9; 8 bases align to TRBD1. Germline-derived CDR1 and CDR2 are SGDLS and YYNGEE. The CDR3 spans 14 residues. V was pared by 4 bases and J by 8 bases, with 10 bases of the junction left unmatched.